This note documents a single TCR beta chain sequence. This sample was taken from a study of blood T cell repertoires in COVID-19. V was cut by 5 bases and J by 4 bases, with 9 bases left in between. The CDR3 is 13 amino acids. Germline CDR1 MNHEY, CDR2 SVGAGI. Here immunoSEQ multiplex PCR was the method, and the copy in TCRdb shows in-frame clones only, minus some. Among hundreds of thousands of clones listed, roughly 90% were seen once. This TCR derives from a man between 40 and 49 years old with acute or convalescent COVID-19. Material for sequencing was peripheral blood. The genes are TRBV6-5 and TRBJ1-3; D is ambiguous. CDR3 loop: CASSRGGGNTIYF. The DNA for the CDR3 is TGTGCCAGCAGTAGAGGCGGGGGAAACACCATATATTTT.